The 22 T cell receptor beta chains below were found in one sample sequenced in a study of early T cells in non-severe SARS-CoV-2 infection. TCRdb called the 5' RACE reads again in MiXCR, with one record for every CDR3 protein. The profile shows fewer than 120,000 distinct CDR3 sequences, over 9.5% of them singletons. Specimen: whole blood, collected at baseline. The receptor source for this set is an adult who was a healthcare worker with PCR-confirmed SARS-CoV-2 infection or an uninfected control (not recorded which).

In nucleotides, the CDR3 is TGTGCCAGCAGTTTATGGGCCACAGGGACGGGGCAGCCCCAGCATTTT. Protein product: CASSLWATGTGQPQHF. J is TRBJ1-5 and V is TRBV28; perhaps TRBD1 as D (6 bases). V shed 0 bases and J shed 7 bases, with 16 bases lying between them. Germline V lookup: CDR1 MDHEN, CDR2 SYDVKM. This CDR3 region has 16 residues.

This chain uses TRBV3-1 with TRBJ2-7; a weak D match, TRBD1 (6 bases). This CDR3 has 14 amino acids. The V gene lost 5 bases and the J gene lost 2 bases, with 13 bases spanning the gap. Germline assignment: CDR1 LGHDT and CDR2 YNNKEL (reference sequence). CDR3 region: CASSTLGGTYEQYF. CDR3 sequence (DNA): TGTGCCAGCAGCACTCTAGGGGGAACCTACGAGCAGTACTTC.

There are a few counts of this clonotype. The CDR3 is CASSLGTGAAGELFF. The CDR3 region has the DNA TGCGCCAGCAGCCTTGGTACAGGGGCCGCCGGGGAGCTGTTTTTT. This chain joins TRBV4-1 and TRBJ2-2, with 7 bases that match TRBD1. Unmatched junction bases numbered 8, after V lost 4 bases and J lost 6 bases. The V gene's germline CDR1 is MGHRA and CDR2 YSYEKL. This CDR3 is 15 amino acids long.

This clonotype appeared a few times. The chain employs TRBV20-1 and TRBJ1-6; 7 positions match TRBD1. This CDR3 has 13 residues. Germline V gene sequence: CDR1 DFQATT, CDR2 SNEGSKA (reference sequence). J gave up 7 bases and V 5 bases, and 5 bases lay outside the gene matches. CDR3 nucleotide sequence: TGCAGTGCTCACGTCAGGGGGAATTCACCCCTCCACTTT. Its translation is CSAHVRGNSPLHF.

This rearrangement joins TRBV29-1 to TRBJ2-1; D not certain. V lost 5 bases, J lost 1 base, and 12 bases lay in between. This CDR3 is built from 14 residues. Germline CDR1 SQVTM, CDR2 ANQGSEA. The CDR3 DNA reads as TGCAGCGTTTACGGCGGAGAGTCCTACAATGAGCAGTTCTTC. Translated, it gives CSVYGGESYNEQFF.

The sample holds many counts of this clonotype. The chain carries TRBV6-1 and TRBJ2-1; no definite D call. CDR1 and CDR2 (germline): MNHNS, SASEGT. CDR3 size: 15 residues. Trimming left V 1 base short and J 0 bases short, with 7 bases between. In DNA, the CDR3 is TGTGCCAGCAGTGAAGTGCAGAGCTCCTACAATGAGCAGTTCTTC. It translates to CASSEVQSSYNEQFF.

This clonotype was picked up a small number of times. This sequence joins TRBV7-8 and TRBJ1-2; 8 bases align to TRBD1. This CDR3 is 14 amino acids long. V shed 5 bases, J shed 6 bases, and the junction held 8 bases outside the gene matches. The germline gives CDR1 SGHVS, CDR2 FQNEAQ. The CDR3 reads CASSPRTGRHGYTF. The CDR3 nucleotides are TGTGCCAGCAGCCCCCGGACAGGGAGGCATGGCTACACCTTC.

V and J are TRBV7-8 and TRBJ2-7; TRBD2 matches at 7 bases. The length of the CDR3 is 16 residues. Germline-derived CDR1 and CDR2 are SGHVS and FQNEAQ. J gave up 3 bases and V 5 bases, and 13 bases lay outside the gene matches. Written as DNA, the CDR3 is TGTGCCAGCAGCACGACTACCCGGGACTATCACTACGAGCAGTACTTC. Translation: CASSTTTRDYHYEQYF.

This chain uses TRBV27 with TRBJ2-7, with 7 bases identical to TRBD2. With 8 bases clipped from V and 5 bases from J, the junction kept 15 bases outside the gene matches. This CDR3 is built from 15 residues. CDR1 is MNHEY, CDR2 SMNVEV, per germline (reference sequence). CDR3 in DNA: TGTGCCAGCCCACTCCCCAGCGGGACCCCGCACGAGCAGTACTTC. Protein sequence: CASPLPSGTPHEQYF.

The chain recombines TRBV20-1 with TRBJ1-1; D gene uncertain. The CDR3 consists of 13 residues. Germline CDR1 and CDR2: DFQATT and SNEGSKA (reference sequence). V lost 4 bases, J lost 4 bases, and 13 bases lay in between. For the CDR3, the DNA is TGCAGTGCTACCGCCGCGATGGGCACTGAAGCTTTCTTT. This sequence encodes CSATAAMGTEAFF.

V usage is TRBV7-9 and J usage is TRBJ2-3; D gene uncertain. The CDR3 totals 12 residues. The V gene lost 3 bases and the J gene lost 2 bases, with 3 bases spanning the gap. CDR1 is SEHNR, CDR2 FQNEAQ, per germline (reference sequence). The CDR3 DNA is TGTGCCAGCAGCTTCCTCACAGATACGCAGTATTTT. It translates to CASSFLTDTQYF. The whole variable domain, filled in from reference TRBV7-9 and TRBJ2-3, reads DTGVSQNPRHKITKRGQNVTFRCDPISEHNRLYWYRQTLGQGPEFLTYFQNEAQLEKSRLLSDRFSAERPKGSFSTLEIQRTEQGDSAMYLCASSFLTDTQYFGPGTRLTVL.

The rearrangement links TRBV7-9 to TRBJ2-5, with D possibly TRBD1 on 5 matching bases. Germline V gene data show CDR1 as SEHNR and CDR2 as FQNEAQ (reference sequence). Trimming took off 5 bases at V and 2 bases at J, with 12 bases between the two ends. CDR3 length: 14 amino acids. This CDR3 is CASSPGMGQETQYF. The CDR3, as DNA: TGTGCCAGCAGCCCAGGGATGGGACAAGAGACCCAGTACTTC. The full variable domain, completed using reference TRBV7-9 and TRBJ2-5, is DTGVSQNPRHKITKRGQNVTFRCDPISEHNRLYWYRQTLGQGPEFLTYFQNEAQLEKSRLLSDRFSAERPKGSFSTLEIQRTEQGDSAMYLCASSPGMGQETQYFGPGTRLLVL.

The rearrangement uses TRBV6-2 or TRBV6-3 and TRBJ2-1; 15 bases are a match to TRBD2. J lost 7 bases, V lost 8 bases, and 15 bases had no gene match. The CDR3 totals 18 residues. The germline V gene has CDR1 MNHEY and CDR2 SVGEGT. The CDR3 nucleotides are TGTGCCAGCTCTGAAACCGGGACTAGCGGGAGGTCTTGGAATGAGCAGTTCTTC. This gives the protein CASSETGTSGRSWNEQFF.

This clonotype has a handful of counts. This chain connects TRBV20-1 to TRBJ1-5, with TRBD1 matching over 7 bases. Germline-derived CDR1 and CDR2 are DFQATT and SNEGSKA (reference sequence). With 6 bases clipped from V and 4 bases from J, the junction kept 9 bases outside the gene matches. There are 14 residues in the CDR3. The CDR3 region has the DNA TGCAGTGCCAGCTGGGACAGACTAAATCAGCCCCAGCATTTT. Translating it yields CSASWDRLNQPQHF.

V and J are TRBV7-2 and TRBJ1-5, with TRBD1 matching 8 bases. The V gene end was trimmed by 1 base and the J gene end by 4 bases; junction bases not matched to a gene: 6. The CDR3 has 16 residues. Per germline, CDR1 SGHTA and CDR2 FQGNSA. CDR3 protein: CASSLVAGGVNQPQHF. CDR3 in DNA: TGTGCCAGCAGCTTAGTGGCAGGGGGCGTAAATCAGCCCCAGCATTTT. The full variable domain, with the rest looked up from reference TRBV7-2 and TRBJ1-5, is GAGVSQSPSNKVTEKGKDVELRCDPISGHTALYWYRQSLGQGLEFLIYFQGNSAPDKSGLPSDRFSAERTGGSVSTLTIQRTQQEDSAVYLCASSLVAGGVNQPQHFGDGTRLSIL.

This clonotype was seen repeatedly, ten times or more. The rearrangement links TRBV28 to TRBJ2-1, with D maybe TRBD2 (6 bases). The ends were cut back, 6 bases at V and 4 bases at J, with 10 bases in the middle. The CDR3 consists of 13 residues. The V gene's germline CDR1 is MDHEN and CDR2 SYDVKM. The DNA for the CDR3 is TGTGCCAGCAGATCGGGACTGTACAATGAGCAGTTCTTC. Its protein product is CASRSGLYNEQFF.

In its sample, this clonotype was seen many times. The V and J genes are TRBV12-3 or TRBV12-4 and TRBJ2-7, with TRBD1 matching over 11 bases. The CDR3 extends over 15 amino acids. J was trimmed by 3 bases and V by 5 bases; bases with no gene match: 6. The CDR3 nucleotides read TGTGCCAGCAGTCCCCCGGGACAGGGGGTCTACGAGCAGTACTTC. This encodes CASSPPGQGVYEQYF.

This clonotype ranks as medium-sized (0.01 to 0.1%). This chain's CDR3 is CASQFRGNQPQHF. DNA for the CDR3: TGTGCCAGCCAATTCCGGGGCAATCAGCCCCAGCATTTT. This chain joins TRBV28 and TRBJ1-5; unclear D gene. V lost 8 bases and J 2 bases, leaving 10 bases between the germline ends. Germline lookup yields CDR1 MDHEN and CDR2 SYDVKM. The CDR3 extends over 13 amino acids.

The J gene is TRBJ1-4, the V gene TRBV11-2; D gene uncertain. V dropped 5 bases and J dropped 8 bases, with 15 bases sitting between them. Germline V gene data show CDR1 as SGHAT and CDR2 as FQNNGV. The CDR3 runs to 14 residues. The CDR3, as DNA: TGTGCCAGCAGCCTCCCGGCCTGGGGAGAAAAACTGTTTTTT. It codes for CASSLPAWGEKLFF.

The rearrangement uses TRBV2 and TRBJ2-3; maybe TRBD1 (5 bases). CDR3 length: 14 amino acids. The V end lost 3 bases, the J end lost 13 bases, and 20 bases lay between the germline ends. The germline CDR1 and CDR2 sequences are SNHLY and FYNNEI. This CDR3 is CASSDRTGISVEYF. CDR3 coding DNA: TGTGCCAGCAGTGATCGAACAGGCATAAGCGTGGAGTATTTT. Combining the CDR3 with reference TRBV2 and TRBJ2-3 gives the whole variable domain EPEVTQTPSHQVTQMGQEVILRCVPISNHLYFYWYRQILGQKVEFLVSFYNNEISEKSEIFDDQFSVERPDGSNFTLKIRSTKLEDSAMYFCASSDRTGISVEYFGPGTRLTVL.

In this sample, this clonotype turned up a few times. This rearrangement joins TRBV19 to TRBJ2-7, with D uncertain. The length of the CDR3 is 13 residues. Germline CDR1 and CDR2: LNHDA and SQIVND (reference sequence). Trimming shortened V by 4 bases and J by 2 bases, and 9 bases separated the two germline ends. For the CDR3, the DNA is TGTGCCAGTAGTAGTCAGGTCGCCTACGAGCAGTACTTC. Encoded protein: CASSSQVAYEQYF.

This clonotype was detected ten times or more. This chain connects TRBV24-1 to TRBJ2-1; 8 positions agree with TRBD2. The CDR3 loop spans 14 amino acids. The junction had 4 bases not matched to a gene; V was cut back by 6 bases and J by 4 bases. Germline CDR1 is KGHDR and CDR2 is SFDVKD. The CDR3 sequence is CATSKASGYNEQFF. The DNA for the CDR3 is TGTGCCACCAGTAAGGCTAGCGGGTACAATGAGCAGTTCTTC.